The 3 T cell receptor beta chains given below trace back to one sample, sequenced in a study of radiotherapy plus CTLA-4 blockade in lung cancer. The data were produced by immunoSEQ multiplex PCR, yet TCRdb's version contains in-frame clones alone and is incomplete. Among about 60,000 clones listed, 70% to 80% were seen once. The sample was peripheral blood, taken from a patient treated with radiotherapy plus ipilimumab. The source is a human donor with non-small cell lung cancer who had a partial response to radiotherapy plus ipilimumab.

V and J are TRBV4-1 and TRBJ2-2; TRBD1 might be the D (6 bases). The CDR3 runs to 17 residues. The germline V gene encodes CDR1 MGHRA and CDR2 YSYEKL. V shed 3 bases and J shed 0 bases, with 14 bases lying between them. The CDR3 protein is CASSQTKGGTNTGELFF. CDR3 coding DNA: TGCGCCAGCAGCCAGACCAAAGGGGGTACGAACACCGGGGAGCTGTTTTTT.

The V and J genes are TRBV9 and TRBJ1-1, with D uncertain. Germline V CDR1 and CDR2: SGDLS, YYNGEE. V dropped 4 bases and J dropped 1 base, with 8 bases sitting between them. The CDR3 covers 13 residues. CDR3 protein: CASSPFRNTEAFF. In DNA, the CDR3 is TGTGCCAGCAGCCCATTTAGGAACACTGAAGCTTTCTTT.

The gene calls are TRBV28 and TRBJ2-7; 9 bases align to TRBD1. Germline V lookup: CDR1 MDHEN, CDR2 SYDVKM. The CDR3 extends over 16 amino acids. Germline trimming cut 5 bases from V and 2 bases from J; bases unmatched to any gene: 10. The CDR3 DNA reads as TGTGCCAGCAGTCCTCCGACCGGGACAGGGCCCTACGAGCAGTACTTC. This gives the protein CASSPPTGTGPYEQYF.